The present entry profiles one TCR beta chain with its context. Antigen specificity is unknown. Together with thyroid ultrasound, orbital computed tomography, serum thyroxine and TRAb, clinical symptoms were used for diagnoses. These data belong to a study of T cells in Graves' hyperthyroidism and ophthalmopathy. Amplified TCR beta CDR3 regions came from RNA transcripts. The TCR CDR3 was amplified in a first-round RT-PCR using the HTBI primer set. TCRdb itself ran the multiplex PCR reads through MiXCR, one entry per CDR3 protein. The sample contains a few hundred thousand distinct CDR3 sequences, roughly a sixth of which appear only once. General study points: Blood also contained most expanded thyroid clonotypes above 0.001.

The length of the CDR3 is 17 residues. CDR1 is SGHTA, CDR2 FQGNSA, per germline. Germline trimming cut 4 bases from V and 5 bases from J; bases unmatched to any gene: 16. This chain links TRBV7-2 with TRBJ2-7, with 8 bases aligning to TRBD2. Sample: blood. The source is a woman in her thirties or forties with Graves' ophthalmopathy. CDR3 nucleotide sequence: TGTGCCAGCAGCTCGCATACTAGCGGTTTAGACCCAGACGAGCAGTACTTC. Protein sequence: CASSSHTSGLDPDEQYF.